Below are 24 T cell receptor beta chains sequenced from a single sample in a study of T cell clones after liver transplantation. Generated by immunoSEQ multiplex PCR, the TCRdb table keeps only in-frame clones and is missing some. The repertoire holds roughly 80,000 clones, with roughly 80% as singletons. Specimen: CD4+ T cells from blood, collected approximately 3.5 years after liver transplant. These TCRs come from a human patient who received a liver transplant. Some T cells here may be from the graft donor.

The chain links TRBV6-1 to TRBJ2-2; 12 bases are a match to TRBD2. The CDR3 consists of 17 residues. V was clipped by 3 bases and J by 3 bases; unmatched bases: 5. Germline lookup yields CDR1 MNHNS and CDR2 SASEGT. CDR3: CASSDTSGRRDTGELFF. The CDR3 DNA follows: TGTGCCAGCAGTGACACTAGCGGGAGGAGGGACACCGGGGAGCTGTTTTTT.

This clone has only one observation. The genes are TRBV5-6 and TRBJ2-7, with TRBD2 matching over 7 bases. From germline, CDR1 is SGHDT and CDR2 YYEEEE. This CDR3 is 13 amino acids long. V trimming: 1 base; J trimming: 5 bases; junction bases outside the gene matches: 3. CDR3 DNA sequence: TGTGCCAGCAGCTTGCAGGGAGGGAACGAGCAGTACTTC. The encoded protein is CASSLQGGNEQYF.

The rearrangement links TRBV11-3 to TRBJ2-7; TRBD2 matches 8 bases. The trim removed 3 bases at V and 7 bases at J, leaving 8 bases unmatched. This CDR3 region has 14 residues. CDR1 is SGHNT and CDR2 is YENEEA in the germline V gene. The CDR3 DNA reads TGTGCCAGCAGCTTTGGAGCGGCGGGAGGTGAGCAGTACTTC. Protein product: CASSFGAAGGEQYF.

This chain links TRBV5-1 with TRBJ2-7, with 9 bases fitting TRBD1. V dropped 4 bases and J dropped 5; count of bases not matched to a gene: 13. CDR1 SGHRS and CDR2 YFSETQ come from the germline V gene. The CDR3 contains 16 residues. The CDR3 DNA follows: TGCGCCAGCAGCCCGACCACCGGGACAGGGCTGCACGAGCAGTACTTC. Residues: CASSPTTGTGLHEQYF.

This chain connects TRBV18 to TRBJ2-7; a possible D gene is TRBD1 (7 bases). The CDR3 totals 15 residues. CDR1 is KGHSH and CDR2 is LQKENI in the germline V gene. Trimming stripped 6 bases from V and 0 bases from J, with 15 bases between. CDR3 sequence: CASSDRTTSSYEQYF. The CDR3 DNA reads TGTGCCAGCTCGGACAGGACTACGAGCTCCTACGAGCAGTACTTC. Supplemented by reference TRBV18 and TRBJ2-7, the full variable domain reads NAGVMQNPRHLVRRRGQEARLRCSPMKGHSHVYWYRQLPEEGLKFMVYLQKENIIDESGMPKERFSAEFPKEGPSILRIQQVVRGDSAAYFCASSDRTTSSYEQYFGPGTRLTVT.

The chain carries TRBV25-1 and TRBJ1-1; D unclear. This CDR3 is built from 11 residues. Per the germline V gene, CDR1 is MGHDK and CDR2 is SYGVNS. The V end was cut by 2 bases, the J end by 11 bases, with 9 bases between. The CDR3 bases are TGTGCCAGCAGTGAAGGGGTGTCGGCTTTCTTT. Its translation: CASSEGVSAFF.

The genes are TRBV19 and TRBJ1-2; D call uncertain. V was trimmed by 5 bases and J by 7 bases, leaving 11 bases between them. The CDR3 spans 12 residues. The V gene's germline CDR1 is LNHDA and CDR2 SQIVND (reference sequence). CDR3 amino acids: CASSRQVGGYTF. CDR3 in DNA: TGTGCCAGTAGTCGGCAGGTCGGTGGCTACACCTTC.

The J gene is TRBJ2-2, the V gene TRBV9; the D is unclear. V lost 0 bases and J lost 2, with 5 bases in between. In germline, CDR1 is SGDLS, CDR2 YYNGEE. CDR3 length: 14 residues. The CDR3 region has the DNA TGTGCCAGCAGCGTAGATGGAAACACCGGGGAGCTGTTTTTT. This gives the protein CASSVDGNTGELFF.

The V and J genes are TRBV9 and TRBJ1-1; perhaps TRBD1 as D (6 bases). There are 12 residues in the CDR3. The V end was cut by 4 bases, the J end by 3 bases, with 7 bases between. Germline values: CDR1 SGDLS, CDR2 YYNGEE. The CDR3 region is CASSRGYTEAFF. Written as DNA, the CDR3 is TGTGCCAGCAGCAGGGGGTACACTGAAGCTTTCTTT.

The chain links TRBV6-6 to TRBJ1-2; no definite D call. The ends were cut back, 7 bases at V and 4 bases at J, with 16 bases in the middle. The CDR3 spans 14 residues. Germline CDR1 and CDR2: MNHNY and SVGAGI (reference sequence). CDR3 nucleotide sequence: TGTGCCAGCATCCCCGGTGGCAGAAGCTATGGCTACACCTTC. Its protein product is CASIPGGRSYGYTF.

In its sample, this clone was seen a few times. The rearrangement joins TRBV28 to TRBJ1-4; maybe TRBD1 (6 bases). Looked up from germline, CDR1 is MDHEN and CDR2 is SYDVKM. V gave up 1 base and J gave up 8 bases, with 8 bases separating them. The CDR3 sequence is 13 residues long. CDR3 loop: CASSLSGVEKLFF. CDR3 DNA: TGTGCCAGCAGTTTATCAGGGGTCGAAAAACTGTTTTTT.

J is TRBJ1-4 and V is TRBV10-1; 9 bases are a match to TRBD1. The V gene end was trimmed by 6 bases and the J gene end by 3 bases; junction bases not matched to a gene: 17. This CDR3 contains 19 residues. Germline CDR1 and CDR2: WNHNN and SYGVQD (reference sequence). CDR3 in amino acids: CASSPGTGFGGGPNEKLFF. In DNA, the CDR3 is TGCGCCAGCAGCCCCGGGACAGGGTTCGGAGGAGGCCCTAATGAAAAACTGTTTTTT.

The rearrangement joins TRBV30 to TRBJ2-2; D is uncertain. Trimming removed 7 bases from V and 1 base from J, with 13 bases in between. The germline V gene encodes CDR1 GTSNPN and CDR2 SVGIG (reference sequence). The CDR3 has 14 residues. CDR3 region: CALPRRMNTGELFF. The CDR3 DNA is TGTGCCTTGCCAAGACGGATGAACACCGGGGAGCTGTTTTTT.

The V and J genes are TRBV29-1 and TRBJ2-3; unclear D gene. V was trimmed by 3 bases and J by 4 bases, leaving 8 bases between them. Germline V gene data show CDR1 as SQVTM and CDR2 as ANQGSEA. The CDR3 covers 12 residues. The CDR3 loop reads CSVDGWADTQYF. CDR3 nucleotides: TGCAGCGTTGACGGCTGGGCAGATACGCAGTATTTT.

J is TRBJ1-1 and V is TRBV27, with D possibly being TRBD1 (6 bases). The CDR3 has 14 residues. Germline V CDR1 and CDR2: MNHEY, SMNVEV (reference sequence). Trimming removed 5 bases at V and 2 bases at J, with 12 bases between. The CDR3 spells CASSGAGANTEAFF. DNA of the CDR3: TGTGCCAGCAGTGGGGCAGGGGCAAACACTGAAGCTTTCTTT.

This chain connects TRBV5-1 to TRBJ2-5, with no clear D. The germline V gene encodes CDR1 SGHRS and CDR2 YFSETQ. Between the trimmed V and J ends, which lost 4 bases and 1 base, there was a span of 8 bases. This CDR3 spans 13 amino acids. The CDR3 DNA reads TGCGCCAGCAGCCCGAACCTCCAAGAGACCCAGTACTTC. Protein: CASSPNLQETQYF.

The chain links TRBV19 to TRBJ2-5; no clear D gene. In germline, CDR1 is LNHDA, CDR2 SQIVND (reference sequence). The CDR3 is 13 amino acids. Trimming cost V 1 base and J 2 bases, with 5 bases left between them. The DNA of the CDR3 is TGTGCCAGTAGTATAGTGGGTCAAGAGACCCAGTACTTC. It is translated as CASSIVGQETQYF.

The chain uses TRBV28 and TRBJ2-1; possible D gene TRBD2, 5 bases. The germline V gene encodes CDR1 MDHEN and CDR2 SYDVKM. The germline V and J ends were trimmed by 6 bases and 2 bases, with 8 bases remaining between them. The CDR3 runs to 13 residues. The CDR3 here is CASSVGAYNEQFF. The CDR3 region has the DNA TGTGCCAGCAGCGTCGGGGCCTACAATGAGCAGTTCTTC. Based on the CDR3 plus reference TRBV28 and TRBJ2-1, the full variable domain is DVKVTQSSRYLVKRTGEKVFLECVQDMDHENMFWYRQDPGLGLRLIYFSYDVKMKEKGDIPEGYSVSREKKERFSLILESASTNQTSMYLCASSVGAYNEQFFGPGTRLTVL.

The V and J genes are TRBV5-1 and TRBJ1-1, with 7 bases lining up with TRBD1. This CDR3 is 16 amino acids long. With 4 bases clipped from V and 1 base from J, the junction kept 10 bases outside the gene matches. Germline V gives CDR1 SGHRS, CDR2 YFSETQ. CDR3 loop: CASSTLGQSSNTEAFF. The DNA of the CDR3 is TGCGCCAGCAGCACATTGGGACAGTCGTCGAACACTGAAGCTTTCTTT.

The chain is built from TRBV6-6 and TRBJ2-1; the D gene is possibly TRBD1 (6 bases). The germline V and J ends were trimmed by 9 bases and 1 base, with 16 bases remaining between them. This CDR3 is 15 amino acids long. Germline V CDR1 and CDR2: MNHNY, SVGAGI (reference sequence). This CDR3 reads CASKGTGMSYNEQFF. The DNA of the CDR3 is TGTGCCAGTAAAGGAACAGGGATGTCCTACAATGAGCAGTTCTTC.

The CDR3 loop is CASSFIGQGSEAFF. The CDR3 nucleotides read TGTGCCAGCAGCTTCATAGGACAGGGGAGCGAAGCTTTCTTT. The rearrangement links TRBV7-9 to TRBJ1-1; 9 bases are a match to TRBD1. CDR1 is SEHNR and CDR2 is FQNEAQ in the germline V gene (reference sequence). Trimming took 3 bases from V and 8 from J; bases not matched to a gene: 7. The CDR3 loop spans 14 amino acids.

The rearrangement uses TRBV7-2 and TRBJ2-7; D is uncertain. V lost 1 base and J 1 base, leaving 11 bases between the germline ends. This CDR3 comprises 15 residues. Germline V gene lookup returns CDR1 SGHTA and CDR2 FQGNSA. The CDR3 DNA follows: TGTGCCAGCAGCTTAGGTTTAGGGCAGTCCTACGAGCAGTACTTC. Translating gives CASSLGLGQSYEQYF.

Only a few counts were recorded for this clone. The V and J genes are TRBV14 and TRBJ2-5; no clear D. Per germline, CDR1 SGHDN and CDR2 FVKESK. Trimming cost V 0 bases and J 5 bases, with 16 bases left between them. This CDR3 comprises 16 residues. CDR3 DNA sequence: TGTGCCAGCAGCCAAGAGATAGGAAAAGGGTCCGAGACCCAGTACTTC. Its protein is CASSQEIGKGSETQYF.

V is TRBV6-5 and J is TRBJ2-5; TRBD2 matches 7 bases. The CDR3 spans 13 residues. Germline loops: CDR1 MNHEY, CDR2 SVGAGI. After removal of 10 bases from V and 3 bases from J, the junction contained 8 bases not matched to a gene. In DNA form, the CDR3 reads TGTGCCACCTATAGCGGGTACAAAGAGACCCAGTACTTC. It codes for CATYSGYKETQYF.